This TCR beta chain derives from a study of blood T cell repertoires in COVID-19. The overall study: Acute and convalescent COVID-19 samples came from the United States, Italy and Spain.

J gave up 3 bases and V 5 bases, and 12 bases lay outside the gene matches. Germline V gives CDR1 SGHAT, CDR2 FQNNGV. This CDR3 is built from 16 residues. The data were produced by immunoSEQ multiplex PCR, yet TCRdb's version contains in-frame clones alone and is incomplete. The sample comprises approximately 250,000 clones, about 82% of which are singletons, and roughly 4.6% rests with the top ten. The sample comprised peripheral blood. This TCR derives from a man aged 50-59 years with COVID-19, enrolled during active disease. This sequence joins TRBV11-2 and TRBJ1-2, with 7 bases fitting TRBD1. CDR3 sequence (DNA): TGTGCCAGCAGCCCCCTGGCGGGGCAGGGGGACTATGGCTACACCTTC. This encodes CASSPLAGQGDYGYTF.